This entry concerns a single T cell receptor beta chain. CDR3 length equals 15 residues. V was shortened by 2 bases and J by 1 base, with 12 bases between the two germline ends. CDR1 and CDR2 from the germline V gene are SGHRS and YFSETQ. The sample belongs to a study of blood T cell repertoires in COVID-19. Profiling relied on immunoSEQ multiplex PCR, and the TCRdb table lists in-frame clones only, not all of them. The data show roughly 130,000 clones, approximately 80% seen once. This clonotype was obtained from a middle-aged man who had recovered from COVID-19. The J gene is TRBJ1-1, the V gene TRBV5-1; possible D gene TRBD1, 6 bases. The source material was PBMCs or T cells enriched from blood (not recorded which). CDR3 sequence (DNA): TGCGCCAGCAGCTTCATGGGGACACCGAACACTGAAGCTTTCTTT. Translation gives CASSFMGTPNTEAFF.